This paragraph covers one TCR beta chain sequence. Antigen specificity is unknown. This sample is part of a study of cytomegalovirus exposure and HLA in healthy donors. Notes on the study in general: Analysis performed later found more than 15,000 TCR beta sequences associated with HLA alleles at 0.05 false discovery rate.

The J segment lost 0 bases and the V segment lost 6 bases, leaving 2 bases of the junction unmatched. In germline, CDR1 is WNHNN, CDR2 SYGVQD (reference sequence). There are 13 residues in the CDR3. PCR employed 60 Vbeta and 13 Jbeta primers. The repertoire was sequenced with immunoSEQ multiplex PCR; TCRdb's copy has only in-frame clones and lacks some. The sample lists approximately 100,000 clones, roughly 70% occurring once. The origin of this receptor is a man aged 40-55 years in good health and CMV-seropositive. The chain recombines TRBV10-1 with TRBJ2-7; 7 positions agree with TRBD2. Sequencing was carried out using PBMCs. CDR3 sequence: CASRTSVSYEQYF. The CDR3 DNA is TGCGCCAGCAGAACTAGCGTCTCCTACGAGCAGTACTTC.